This section outlines one TCR beta chain sequence together with its context. This entry belongs to a study of blood T cell repertoires in COVID-19. In the study overall: The United States, Italy and Spain provided the acute and convalescent COVID-19 samples. T cells, B-cell-depleted T cells, or PBMCs supplied cDNA or gDNA.

Original processing notes: Reference gene primer amplification yielded estimated nucleated cell counts. Profiled with immunoSEQ multiplex PCR; TCRdb holds only in-frame clones, not every one. V and J calls plus clone size are reproduced from that table; the DNA served to infer D and trimming. Among more than 85,000 clones, 85% were seen once, and the ten largest hold roughly 40%. With V trimmed by 2 bases and J by 4 bases, 6 bases remained unmatched. From germline, CDR1 is MGHRA and CDR2 YSYEKL. The CDR3 is 18 residues long. The chain is built from TRBV4-1 and TRBJ2-6, with 12 bases identical to TRBD1. The sequencing input was peripheral blood. This TCR was sampled from a man older than 75 with acute or convalescent COVID-19. The CDR3 loop is CASSQTGQGASGANVLTF. CDR3 in DNA: TGCGCCAGCAGCCAAACGGGACAGGGGGCGTCGGGGGCCAACGTCCTGACTTTC.